This T cell receptor beta chain was sequenced for a study of blood T cell repertoires in COVID-19. Overall study: T cells, B-cell-depleted T cells, or PBMCs provided the cDNA or gDNA that served as material.

The germline CDR1 and CDR2 sequences are SEHNR and FQNEAQ (reference sequence). This CDR3 has 15 amino acids. V lost 5 bases and J lost 3; bases outside the gene matches: 9. Categorization into cohorts depended on clinical history that participants reported. In the authors' workflow: Amplification of reference gene primers was used by the study to estimate nucleated cell counts. Sequenced by immunoSEQ multiplex PCR; TCRdb stores in-frame clones only, minus some. V, J and clone size are taken as reported in that table, and D and trimming were inferred from the DNA itself. The data hold fewer than 450,000 clones, with 90% observed a single time.

This receptor was obtained from a man aged 18 to 35 who had recovered from COVID-19. The chain recombines TRBV7-9 with TRBJ1-2; 7 positions match TRBD1. Sequenced material: PBMCs or T cells enriched from blood (not recorded which). Written as DNA, the CDR3 is TGTGCCAGCAGCCGAGACAGGGTGGGGGACTATGGCTACACCTTC. Translated: CASSRDRVGDYGYTF.